This is a list of T cell receptor beta chains from one sample in a study of blood T cell repertoires in COVID-19. Here immunoSEQ multiplex PCR was the method, and the copy in TCRdb shows in-frame clones only, minus some. The table has 20,000 or so clones, around 89% seen once; the top ten hold about 5%. The material sequenced was PBMCs or T cells enriched from blood (not recorded which). These receptors were obtained from a woman aged 25 to 39 who had recovered from COVID-19. Both conserved end residues are part of each CDR3. Fields, in order: V gene, D gene, clone size, J gene, CDR3 protein, CDR3 DNA. D genes are given only for firm matches. Rows give clone size only sometimes, using once, few, many, or a class for an expanded clone.

TRBV4-1	-	-	TRBJ2-2	CASSQEWQGFSNTGELFF	TGCGCCAGCAGCCAAGAATGGCAGGGATTTTCAAACACCGGGGAGCTGTTTTTT
TRBV19	-	-	TRBJ1-5	CASSIPGRKGNQPQHF	TGTGCCAGTAGTATACCGGGGAGGAAGGGCAATCAGCCCCAGCATTTT
TRBV7-9	-	-	TRBJ1-1	CASSLGLSENTEAFF	TGTGCCAGCAGCTTAGGTCTGAGCGAGAACACTGAAGCTTTCTTT
TRBV13	-	-	TRBJ1-3	CASSLRVSGNTIYF	TGTGCCAGCAGCTTGAGGGTGTCTGGAAACACCATATATTTT
TRBV25-1	TRBD2	-	TRBJ2-2	CASSVIAGAGTGELFF	TGTGCCAGCAGTGTAATAGCGGGGGCCGGGACCGGGGAGCTGTTTTTT
TRBV28	TRBD2	-	TRBJ2-7	CASSPSRLAGTNEQYF	TGTGCCAGCAGTCCCTCCCGACTAGCGGGGACCAACGAGCAGTACTTC
TRBV24-1	TRBD1	few	TRBJ1-5	CATSDIRDRHQPQHF	TGTGCCACCAGTGACATCCGGGACAGGCATCAGCCCCAGCATTTT
TRBV10-2	-	-	TRBJ1-1	CASSPAEAGFVINTEAFF	TGCGCCAGCAGTCCCGCCGAGGCAGGGTTTGTGATCAACACTGAAGCTTTCTTT
TRBV7-8	-	once	TRBJ1-6	CASSLEESRAYNSPLHF	TGTGCCAGCAGCTTAGAGGAGAGCAGGGCTTATAATTCACCCCTCCACTTT
TRBV19	TRBD1	-	TRBJ2-4	CASSIFAGQGMPKNIQYF	TGTGCCAGTAGTATATTTGCGGGACAGGGGATGCCCAAAAACATTCAGTACTTC
TRBV19	TRBD1	-	TRBJ1-2	CASMGQGLSYGYTF	TGTGCCAGCATGGGACAGGGATTATCCTATGGCTACACCTTC
TRBV6-5	-	-	TRBJ1-2	CASSSDSIYGYTF	TGTGCCAGCAGTTCTGACAGCATCTATGGCTACACCTTC
TRBV12-5	-	-	TRBJ1-1	CASGLSGGGTEAFF	TGTGCTAGTGGTTTATCGGGGGGAGGGACTGAAGCTTTCTTT
TRBV7-2	-	-	TRBJ2-7	CASSLGPLEQYF	TGTGCCAGCAGCTTAGGTCCTCTTGAGCAGTACTTC
TRBV30	TRBD1	-	TRBJ1-3	CAWSIGQARNTIYF	TGTGCCTGGAGTATTGGACAGGCGCGTAACACCATATATTTT
TRBV6-5	-	-	TRBJ2-7	CASSPASSSIHEQYF	TGTGCCAGCAGCCCAGCGTCCAGTTCCATACACGAGCAGTACTTC
TRBV7-3	-	-	TRBJ2-7	CASSPTRGYEQYF	TGTGCCAGCAGCCCGACGAGGGGGTACGAGCAGTACTTC
TRBV6-2/TRBV6-3	-	-	TRBJ2-7	CASSLGRSYEQYF	TGTGCCAGCAGTCTAGGGAGGTCCTACGAGCAGTACTTC
TRBV4-3	TRBD1	-	TRBJ2-7	CASSRDSSYEQYF	TGCGCCAGCAGCCGGGACAGCTCCTACGAGCAGTACTTC
TRBV3-1/TRBV3-2	-	-	TRBJ2-3	CASSQVGWAHIRTDTQYF	TGTGCCAGCAGCCAGGTCGGATGGGCTCATATACGCACAGATACGCAGTATTTT
TRBV10-3	-	-	TRBJ2-1	CAINSGTAAGEQFF	TGTGCCATCAACTCCGGGACCGCCGCGGGAGAGCAGTTCTTC
TRBV5-3	-	-	TRBJ1-1	CARSRTRNTEAFF	TGTGCCAGAAGCCGGACAAGGAACACTGAAGCTTTCTTT
TRBV6-5	TRBD2	once	TRBJ2-3	CASMTAGGLADTQYF	TGTGCCAGCATGACGGCGGGGGGGCTCGCAGATACGCAGTATTTT
TRBV2	-	-	TRBJ2-1	CASSERGARSYNEQFF	TGTGCCAGCAGTGAACGCGGGGCCCGCTCCTACAATGAGCAGTTCTTC
TRBV5-1	-	-	TRBJ2-6	CASSLGAYSGANVLTF	TGCGCCAGCAGCTTAGGGGCTTACTCTGGGGCCAACGTCCTGACTTTC
TRBV5-1	-	-	TRBJ2-2	CASSPMQGSTGELFF	TGCGCCAGCAGCCCAATGCAGGGGTCCACCGGGGAGCTGTTTTTT
TRBV4-3	TRBD1	-	TRBJ1-2	CASSQTGSSGYTF	TGCGCCAGCAGCCAGACAGGGTCGAGTGGCTACACCTTC
TRBV25-1	TRBD1	once	TRBJ2-7	CASSGNRDRAQYEQYF	TGTGCCAGCAGTGGCAACCGGGACAGGGCCCAATACGAGCAGTACTTC
TRBV6-5	-	-	TRBJ1-5	CASSYSGAGQPQHF	TGTGCCAGCAGTTACTCAGGGGCGGGGCAGCCCCAGCATTTT
TRBV27	-	-	TRBJ1-3	CASSSSGVGNTIYF	-
TRBV19	TRBD1	few	TRBJ1-2	CASSIQGGGYTF	TGTGCCAGTAGTATCCAGGGGGGTGGCTACACCTTC
TRBV28	TRBD1	few	TRBJ1-5	CASSGTGAQPQHF	TGTGCCAGCAGTGGGACAGGGGCTCAGCCCCAGCATTTT